The TCR beta chain described here comes from a study of regulatory T cells in long-lasting Graves disease. The wider study: The term persistent Graves' disease signified upward of 5 years on antithyroid drugs with positive TSH receptor antibodies.

The time point here: persistent/refractory GD, antithyroid drugs over 5 years with positive TRAb. From PBMCs, RNA was extracted and then used to make the TCR library. The CDR3 totals 15 residues. Germline V lookup: CDR1 SEHNR, CDR2 FQNEAQ (reference sequence). V lost 4 bases and J lost 0, with 10 bases in between. This clonotype was observed a single time. Both iRepertoire HTBI primers and Arm-PCR of CDR3 regions were used to build the TCR beta libraries. TCRdb processed the multiplex PCR reads anew with MiXCR; each CDR3 protein has one entry. The sample carries a few hundred thousand distinct CDR3 sequences, approximately 21% recorded once.

Sequencing used peripheral blood mononuclear cells (PBMCs), obtained when the disease was refractory, from a patient treated with antithyroid drugs. V and J are TRBV7-9 and TRBJ2-1; no firm D call. The receptor's source is a female donor with Graves disease. In DNA, the CDR3 is TGTGCCAGCAGCTCTTCCTTAAGCTCCTACAATGAGCAGTTCTTC. Its translation: CASSSSLSSYNEQFF.